These 4 T cell receptor beta chains originate from one sample sequenced in a study of OX40 agonist ivuxolimab in advanced cancers. Library prep was done by the immunoSEQ multiplex PCR assay. As stored in TCRdb, this immuneACCESS dataset retains in-frame rearrangements with V and J assigned. A fraction of the clones does not appear; measured against another copy, unresolved V genes explain less than half of the discrepancy, and the remainder lacks a known reason. The sample has around 72,000 clones on record, roughly 88% of them singletons. The ten largest clones take up around 3% of the sample. This material consisted of CD4+ or CD8+ T cells sorted from blood, taken in a trial of the OX40 agonist ivuxolimab. These receptors were collected from an adult with an advanced solid tumor such as melanoma, head and neck, liver or kidney cancer.

This clone was counted between two and nine times. The rearrangement joins TRBV5-4 to TRBJ1-2, with unresolved D. V was shortened by 2 bases and J by 3 bases, with 5 bases between the two germline ends. The CDR3 totals 12 residues. Germline-derived CDR1 and CDR2 are SGHNT and YYREEE (reference sequence). This chain's CDR3 is CASSFGDYGYTF. The CDR3 DNA reads TGTGCCAGCAGCTTTGGGGACTATGGCTACACCTTC.

This chain uses TRBV6-5 with TRBJ1-3; no reliable D call. CDR1 is MNHEY and CDR2 is SVGAGI in the germline V gene. This CDR3 is built from 10 residues. V lost 8 bases and J lost 8, with 7 bases in between. The CDR3 loop reads CASRKDTIYF. The CDR3 DNA reads as TGTGCCAGCCGAAAGGACACCATATATTTT.

The rearrangement links TRBV6-1 to TRBJ2-2; D gene unclear. The V end lost 2 bases, the J end lost 2 bases, and 6 bases lay between the germline ends. Germline lookup yields CDR1 MNHNS and CDR2 SASEGT. The CDR3 is 14 residues long. The CDR3 loop is CASSESSNTGELFF. The CDR3 DNA reads as TGTGCCAGCAGTGAAAGTTCCAACACCGGGGAGCTGTTTTTT.

The chain recombines TRBV5-6 with TRBJ1-1; D is ambiguous. V was cut by 0 bases and J by 0 bases, with 12 bases left in between. Looked up from germline, CDR1 is SGHDT and CDR2 is YYEEEE. The CDR3 covers 16 residues. CDR3 nucleotides: TGTGCCAGCAGCTTGGGTCCGGGTATCTTGAACACTGAAGCTTTCTTT. Protein: CASSLGPGILNTEAFF.